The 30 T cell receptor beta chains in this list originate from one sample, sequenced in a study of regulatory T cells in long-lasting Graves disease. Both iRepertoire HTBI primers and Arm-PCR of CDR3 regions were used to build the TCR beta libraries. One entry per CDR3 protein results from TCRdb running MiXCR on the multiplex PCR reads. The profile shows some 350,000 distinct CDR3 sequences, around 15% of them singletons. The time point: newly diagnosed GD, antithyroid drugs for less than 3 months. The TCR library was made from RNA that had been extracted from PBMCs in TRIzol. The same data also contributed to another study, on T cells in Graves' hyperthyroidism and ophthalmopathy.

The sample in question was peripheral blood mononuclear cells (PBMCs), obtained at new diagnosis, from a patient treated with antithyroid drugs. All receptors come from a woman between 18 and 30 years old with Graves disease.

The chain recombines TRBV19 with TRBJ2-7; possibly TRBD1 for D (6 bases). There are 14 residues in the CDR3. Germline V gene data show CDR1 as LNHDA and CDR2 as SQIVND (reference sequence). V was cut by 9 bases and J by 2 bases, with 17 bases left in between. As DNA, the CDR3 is TGTGCCAGCTCTAGGGGGATCTTTACCTACGAGCAGTACTTC. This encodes CASSRGIFTYEQYF. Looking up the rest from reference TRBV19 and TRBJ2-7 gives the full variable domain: DGGITQSPKYLFRKEGQNVTLSCEQNLNHDAMYWYRQDPGQGLRLIYYSQIVNDFQKGDIAEGYSVSREKKESFPLTVTSAQKNPTAFYLCASSRGIFTYEQYFGPGTRLTVT.

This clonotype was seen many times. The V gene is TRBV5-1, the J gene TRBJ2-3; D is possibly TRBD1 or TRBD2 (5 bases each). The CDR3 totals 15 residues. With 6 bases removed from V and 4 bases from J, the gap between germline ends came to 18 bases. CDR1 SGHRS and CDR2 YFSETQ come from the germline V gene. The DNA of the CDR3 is TGCGCCAGCACCCTTGGGGACCGCGCGGCAGATACGCAGTATTTT. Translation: CASTLGDRAADTQYF.

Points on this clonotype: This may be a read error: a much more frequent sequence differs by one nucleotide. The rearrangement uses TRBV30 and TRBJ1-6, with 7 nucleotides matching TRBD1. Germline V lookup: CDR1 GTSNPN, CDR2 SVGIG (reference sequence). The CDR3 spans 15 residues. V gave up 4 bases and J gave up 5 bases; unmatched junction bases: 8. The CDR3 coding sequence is TGTGCCTGGAAAATCACCCAGGGGGATAATTCACCCCTCCACTTT. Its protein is CAWKITQGDNSPLHF.

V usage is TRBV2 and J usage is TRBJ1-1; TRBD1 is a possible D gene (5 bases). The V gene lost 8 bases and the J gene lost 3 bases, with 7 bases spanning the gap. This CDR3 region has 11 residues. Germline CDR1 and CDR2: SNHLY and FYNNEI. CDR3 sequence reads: CASGGHTEAFF. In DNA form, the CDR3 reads TGTGCCAGCGGGGGACACACTGAAGCTTTCTTT.

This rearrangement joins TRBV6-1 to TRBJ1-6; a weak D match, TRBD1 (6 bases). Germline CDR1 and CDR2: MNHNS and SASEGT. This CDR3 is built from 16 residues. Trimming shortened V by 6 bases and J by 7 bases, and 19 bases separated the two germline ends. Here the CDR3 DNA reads TGTGCCAGCAGGAGTCGGGGGGCGGCGGGGAATTCACCCCTCCACTTT. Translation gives CASRSRGAAGNSPLHF.

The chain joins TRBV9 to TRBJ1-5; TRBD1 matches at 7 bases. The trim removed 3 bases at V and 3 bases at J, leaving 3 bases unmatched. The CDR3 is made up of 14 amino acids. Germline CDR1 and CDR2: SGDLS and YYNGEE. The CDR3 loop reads CASSEGADNQPQHF. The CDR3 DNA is TGTGCCAGCAGCGAGGGGGCAGACAATCAGCCCCAGCATTTT.

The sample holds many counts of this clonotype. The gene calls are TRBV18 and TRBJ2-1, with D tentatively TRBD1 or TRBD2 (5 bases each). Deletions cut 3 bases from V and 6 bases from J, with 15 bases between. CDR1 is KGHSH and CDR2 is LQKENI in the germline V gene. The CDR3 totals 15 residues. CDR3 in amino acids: CASSPGPETINEQFF. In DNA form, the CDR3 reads TGTGCCAGCTCACCGGGACCGGAAACCATCAATGAGCAGTTCTTC.

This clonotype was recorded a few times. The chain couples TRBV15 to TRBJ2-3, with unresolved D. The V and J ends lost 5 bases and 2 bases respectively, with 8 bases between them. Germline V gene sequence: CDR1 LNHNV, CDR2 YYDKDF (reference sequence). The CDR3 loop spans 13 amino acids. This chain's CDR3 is CATSPESTDTQYF. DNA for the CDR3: TGTGCCACCAGCCCTGAGTCCACAGATACGCAGTATTTT.

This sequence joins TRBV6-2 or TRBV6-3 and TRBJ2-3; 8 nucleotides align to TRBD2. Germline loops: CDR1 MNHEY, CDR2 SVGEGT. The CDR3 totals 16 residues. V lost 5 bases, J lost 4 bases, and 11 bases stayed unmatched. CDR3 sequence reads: CASSEAHGGGADTQYF. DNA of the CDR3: TGTGCCAGCAGTGAAGCCCACGGGGGGGGCGCAGATACGCAGTATTTT.

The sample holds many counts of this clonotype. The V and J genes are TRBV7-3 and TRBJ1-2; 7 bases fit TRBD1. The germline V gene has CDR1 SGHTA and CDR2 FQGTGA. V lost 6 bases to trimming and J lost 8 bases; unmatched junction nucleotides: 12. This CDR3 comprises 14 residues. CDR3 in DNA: TGTGCCAGCAGTACTGGGGGCGGGACAGAGGGCTACACCTTC. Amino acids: CASSTGGGTEGYTF.

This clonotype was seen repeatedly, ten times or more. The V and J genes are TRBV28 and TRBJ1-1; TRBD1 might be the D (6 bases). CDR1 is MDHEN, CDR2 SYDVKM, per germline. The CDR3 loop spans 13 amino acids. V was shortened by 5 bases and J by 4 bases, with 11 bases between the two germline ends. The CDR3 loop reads CASSTLGGTEAFF. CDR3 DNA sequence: TGTGCCAGCAGTACCTTAGGGGGCACTGAAGCTTTCTTT. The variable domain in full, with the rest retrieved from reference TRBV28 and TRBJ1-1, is DVKVTQSSRYLVKRTGEKVFLECVQDMDHENMFWYRQDPGLGLRLIYFSYDVKMKEKGDIPEGYSVSREKKERFSLILESASTNQTSMYLCASSTLGGTEAFFGQGTRLTVV.

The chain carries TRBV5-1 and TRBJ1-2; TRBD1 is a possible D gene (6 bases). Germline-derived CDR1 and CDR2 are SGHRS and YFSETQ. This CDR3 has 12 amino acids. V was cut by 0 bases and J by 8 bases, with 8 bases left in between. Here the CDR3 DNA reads TGCGCCAGCAGCTTGGACAGGGAGGGCTACACCTTC. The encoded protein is CASSLDREGYTF.

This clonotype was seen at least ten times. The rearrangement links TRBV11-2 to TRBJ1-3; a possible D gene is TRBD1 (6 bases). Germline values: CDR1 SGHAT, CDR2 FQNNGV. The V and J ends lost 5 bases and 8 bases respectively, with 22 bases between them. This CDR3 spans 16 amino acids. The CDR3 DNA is TGTGCCAGCAGCCCGGGGGGCCGTCGGAAGGCAGACACCATATATTTT. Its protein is CASSPGGRRKADTIYF.

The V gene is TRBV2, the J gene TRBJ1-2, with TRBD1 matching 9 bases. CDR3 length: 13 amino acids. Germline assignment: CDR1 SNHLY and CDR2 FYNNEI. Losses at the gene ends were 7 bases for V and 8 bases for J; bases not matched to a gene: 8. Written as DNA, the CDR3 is TGTGCCAGCAACAGGGGGCGCGAAGGAGGCTACACCTTC. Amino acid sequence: CASNRGREGGYTF.

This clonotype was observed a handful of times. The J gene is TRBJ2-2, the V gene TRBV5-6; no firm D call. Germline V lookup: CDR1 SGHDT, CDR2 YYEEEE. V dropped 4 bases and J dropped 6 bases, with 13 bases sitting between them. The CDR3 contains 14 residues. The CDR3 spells CASSATLDPGELFF. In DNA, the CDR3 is TGTGCCAGCAGCGCAACCCTGGACCCCGGGGAGCTGTTTTTT.

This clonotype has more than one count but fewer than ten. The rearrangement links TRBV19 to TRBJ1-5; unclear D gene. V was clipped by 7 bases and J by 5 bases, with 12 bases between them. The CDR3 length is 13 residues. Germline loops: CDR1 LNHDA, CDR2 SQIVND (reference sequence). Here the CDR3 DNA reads TGTGCCAGTACCACTTTTCGCGATCAGCCCCAGCATTTT. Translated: CASTTFRDQPQHF.

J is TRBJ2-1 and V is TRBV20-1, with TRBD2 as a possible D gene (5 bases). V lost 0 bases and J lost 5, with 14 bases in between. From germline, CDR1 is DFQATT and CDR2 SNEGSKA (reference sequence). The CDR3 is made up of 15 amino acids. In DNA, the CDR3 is TGCAGTGCTAGAGACCTCGCTAGCCCACACAATGAGCAGTTCTTC. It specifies CSARDLASPHNEQFF.

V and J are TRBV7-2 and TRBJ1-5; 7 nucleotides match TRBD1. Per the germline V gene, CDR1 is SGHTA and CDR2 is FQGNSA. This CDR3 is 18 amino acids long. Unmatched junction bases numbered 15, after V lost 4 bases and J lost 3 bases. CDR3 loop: CASSSTPGFRGANQPQHF. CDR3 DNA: TGTGCCAGCAGCTCTACCCCGGGCTTCAGGGGGGCCAATCAGCCCCAGCATTTT.

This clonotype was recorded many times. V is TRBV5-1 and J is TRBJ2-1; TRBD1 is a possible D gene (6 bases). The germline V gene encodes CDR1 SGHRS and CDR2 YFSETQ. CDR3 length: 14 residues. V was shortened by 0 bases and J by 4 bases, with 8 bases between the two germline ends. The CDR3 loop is CASSLGRGYNEQFF. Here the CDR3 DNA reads TGCGCCAGCAGCTTGGGCAGGGGATACAATGAGCAGTTCTTC.

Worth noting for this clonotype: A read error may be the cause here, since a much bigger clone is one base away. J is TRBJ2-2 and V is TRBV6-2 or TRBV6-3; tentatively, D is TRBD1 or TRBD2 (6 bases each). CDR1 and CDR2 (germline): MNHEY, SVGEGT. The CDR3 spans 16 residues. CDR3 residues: CVSSYLGGLNTGELFF. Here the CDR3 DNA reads TGTGTCAGCAGTTACTTGGGGGGCCTTAACACCGGGGAGCTGTTTTTT.

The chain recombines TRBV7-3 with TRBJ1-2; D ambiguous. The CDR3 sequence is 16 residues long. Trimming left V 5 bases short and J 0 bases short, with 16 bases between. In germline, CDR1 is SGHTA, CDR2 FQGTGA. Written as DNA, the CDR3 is TGTGCCAGCAGCCTAGGTCAGAGCAAAGCTAACTATGGCTACACCTTC. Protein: CASSLGQSKANYGYTF.

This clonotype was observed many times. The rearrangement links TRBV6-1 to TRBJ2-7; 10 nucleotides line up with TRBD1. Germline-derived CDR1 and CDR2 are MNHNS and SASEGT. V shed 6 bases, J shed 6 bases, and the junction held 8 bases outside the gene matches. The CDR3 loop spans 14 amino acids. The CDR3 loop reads CASREGQGYSEQYF. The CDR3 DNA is TGTGCCAGCAGGGAGGGACAGGGGTATAGCGAGCAGTACTTC.

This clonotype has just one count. CDR3 loop: CAILSPGQETQYF. CDR3 nucleotides: TGCGCCATCTTAAGCCCAGGGCAAGAGACCCAGTACTTC. This chain connects TRBV10-1 to TRBJ2-5; a weak D match, TRBD1 (5 bases). Germline V gene data show CDR1 as WNHNN and CDR2 as SYGVQD (reference sequence). Deletions cut 10 bases from V and 2 bases from J, with 14 bases between. The CDR3 loop spans 13 amino acids.

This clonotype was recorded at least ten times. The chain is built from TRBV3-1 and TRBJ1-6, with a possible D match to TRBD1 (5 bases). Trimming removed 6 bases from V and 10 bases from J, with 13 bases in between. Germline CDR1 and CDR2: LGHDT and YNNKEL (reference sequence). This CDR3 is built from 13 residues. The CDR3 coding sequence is TGTGCCAGCAGTTTGGGGGAAGGATCACCCCTCCACTTT. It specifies CASSLGEGSPLHF.

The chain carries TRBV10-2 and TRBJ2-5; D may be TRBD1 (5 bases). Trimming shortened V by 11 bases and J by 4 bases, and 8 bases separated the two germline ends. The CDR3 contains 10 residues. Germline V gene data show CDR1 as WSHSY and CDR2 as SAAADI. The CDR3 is CAATGETQYF. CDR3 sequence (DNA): TGCGCCGCAACAGGAGAGACCCAGTACTTC.

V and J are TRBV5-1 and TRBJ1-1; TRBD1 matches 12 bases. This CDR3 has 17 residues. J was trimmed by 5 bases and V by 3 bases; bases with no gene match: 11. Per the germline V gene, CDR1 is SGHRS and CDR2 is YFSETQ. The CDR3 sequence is CASSYGTGGAGWTEAFF. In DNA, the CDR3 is TGCGCCAGCAGCTACGGGACAGGGGGCGCCGGGTGGACTGAAGCTTTCTTT.

The CDR3 sequence: CSVPSTSGANVLTF. DNA of the CDR3: TGCAGCGTCCCTTCTACCTCTGGGGCCAACGTCCTGACTTTC. This chain links TRBV29-1 with TRBJ2-6; D call uncertain. Per the germline V gene, CDR1 is SQVTM and CDR2 is ANQGSEA. The CDR3 has 14 amino acids. The V and J ends lost 6 bases and 0 bases respectively, with 9 bases between them.

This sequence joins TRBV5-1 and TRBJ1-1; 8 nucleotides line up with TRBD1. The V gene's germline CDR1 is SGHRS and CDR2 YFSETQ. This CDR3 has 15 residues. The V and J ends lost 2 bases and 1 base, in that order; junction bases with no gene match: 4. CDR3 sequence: CASSFGTGPNTEAFF. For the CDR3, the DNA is TGCGCCAGCAGCTTCGGGACAGGACCGAACACTGAAGCTTTCTTT.

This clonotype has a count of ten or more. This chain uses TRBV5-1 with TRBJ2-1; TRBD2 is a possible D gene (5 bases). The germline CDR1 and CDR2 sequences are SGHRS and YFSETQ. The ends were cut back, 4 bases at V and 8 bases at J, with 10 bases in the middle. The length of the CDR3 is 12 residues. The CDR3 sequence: CASSDYTDEQFF. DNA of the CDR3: TGCGCCAGCAGCGACTATACGGATGAGCAGTTCTTC.

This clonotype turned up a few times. The CDR3 loop reads CASSMPWGRPGYEQYF. CDR3 DNA: TGTGCCAGTAGTATGCCCTGGGGGAGGCCAGGGTACGAGCAGTACTTC. The genes are TRBV19 and TRBJ2-7; D perhaps matches TRBD2 (6 bases). From germline, CDR1 is LNHDA and CDR2 SQIVND (reference sequence). This CDR3 spans 16 amino acids. Trimming cost V 3 bases and J 4 bases, with 19 bases left between them. Variable domain in full (rest from reference TRBV19 and TRBJ2-7): DGGITQSPKYLFRKEGQNVTLSCEQNLNHDAMYWYRQDPGQGLRLIYYSQIVNDFQKGDIAEGYSVSREKKESFPLTVTSAQKNPTAFYLCASSMPWGRPGYEQYFGPGTRLTVT.